Listed here is a single T cell receptor (beta chain). Its antigen is undetermined. A much larger clone differs from this one at a single base, so this may be a read error. The repertoire was sequenced with immunoSEQ multiplex PCR; TCRdb's copy has only in-frame clones and lacks some. The sample consists of roughly 2.5 million clones, around 90% of them appearing once. The sample originates from a study of shared clonotypes between healthy human individuals. V was cut by 5 bases and J by 4 bases, with 5 bases left in between. The CDR3 covers 12 residues. CDR1 is SGHTA, CDR2 FQGNSA, per germline. Whole-study results and caveats: Genetic and exposure-history diversity was limited by the few donors.

The sequence came from a man between 18 and 35 years old in good health. The chain links TRBV7-2 to TRBJ2-2; D unresolved. Sequenced: naive CD4+ T cells sorted from blood. The sample's subset: CD45RA+ positively selected. The DNA of the CDR3 is TGTGCCAGCAGCCAAGTCACCGGGGAGCTGTTTTTT. This encodes CASSQVTGELFF. Combining the CDR3 with reference TRBV7-2 and TRBJ2-2 gives the whole variable domain GAGVSQSPSNKVTEKGKDVELRCDPISGHTALYWYRQSLGQGLEFLIYFQGNSAPDKSGLPSDRFSAERTGGSVSTLTIQRTQQEDSAVYLCASSQVTGELFFGEGSRLTVL.